This TCR beta chain was recorded in a study of T cell responses to AZD1222 COVID-19 vaccine. Overall study findings and caveats: It was only after the peak T cell response that any repertoires were sampled. Spike-wide coverage was observed for vaccine-associated CD4 TCRs, with dominant responses at 160-218 and 743-854. Reportedly, nearly half the spike-specific TCRs target unmutated variant regions.

Details on this clone: The antigen is undetermined.

Germline CDR1 reads MDHEN; CDR2 reads SYDVKM. This CDR3 comprises 12 residues. The V gene lost 5 bases and the J gene lost 4 bases, with 8 bases spanning the gap. Clones were sequenced by immunoSEQ multiplex PCR, and TCRdb holds only the in-frame ones, with some missing. The profile shows 200,000 to 250,000 clones, 85% to 95% of them singletons. The chain is built from TRBV28 and TRBJ1-2; D gene ambiguous. The sequencing here drew on peripheral blood, taken on day 0 of MenACWY control vaccination. The source is an adult in good health. This CDR3 reads CASSPQSYGYTF. The CDR3 DNA reads TGTGCCAGCAGTCCTCAGTCCTATGGCTACACCTTC.